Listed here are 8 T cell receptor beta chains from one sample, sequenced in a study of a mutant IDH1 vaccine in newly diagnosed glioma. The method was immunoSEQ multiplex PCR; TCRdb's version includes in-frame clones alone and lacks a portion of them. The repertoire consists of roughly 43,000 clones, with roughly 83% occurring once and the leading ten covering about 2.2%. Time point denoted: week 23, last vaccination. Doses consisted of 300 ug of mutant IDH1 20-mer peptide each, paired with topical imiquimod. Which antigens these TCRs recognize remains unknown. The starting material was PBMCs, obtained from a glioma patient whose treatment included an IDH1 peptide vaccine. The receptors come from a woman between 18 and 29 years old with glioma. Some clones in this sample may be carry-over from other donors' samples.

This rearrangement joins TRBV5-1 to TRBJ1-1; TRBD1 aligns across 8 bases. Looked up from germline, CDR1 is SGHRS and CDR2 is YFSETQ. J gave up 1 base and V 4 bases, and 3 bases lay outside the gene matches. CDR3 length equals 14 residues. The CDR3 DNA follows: TGCGCCAGCAGCCCCGGACAGGGGAACACTGAAGCTTTCTTT. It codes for CASSPGQGNTEAFF.

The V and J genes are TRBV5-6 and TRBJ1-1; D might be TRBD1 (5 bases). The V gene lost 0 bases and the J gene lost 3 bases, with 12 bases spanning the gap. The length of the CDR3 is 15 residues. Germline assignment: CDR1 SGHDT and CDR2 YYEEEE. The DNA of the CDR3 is TGTGCCAGCAGCTTGGGGGTAAAGGGGTACACTGAAGCTTTCTTT. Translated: CASSLGVKGYTEAFF.

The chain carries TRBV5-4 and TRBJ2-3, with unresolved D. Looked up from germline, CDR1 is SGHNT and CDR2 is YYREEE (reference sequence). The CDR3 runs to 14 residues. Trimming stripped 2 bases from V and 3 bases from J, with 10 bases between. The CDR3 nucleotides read TGTGCCAGCAGCTTCGAACCCTCTACAGATACGCAGTATTTT. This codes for CASSFEPSTDTQYF.

The CDR3 DNA sequence: TGTGCCGTACGGCGGATCGCTAAAAATGGCTACACCTTC. Translation: CAVRRIAKNGYTF. J is TRBJ1-2 and V is TRBV5-8; no clear D. Per germline, CDR1 SGHTS and CDR2 YDEGEE. V lost 10 bases and J 6 bases, leaving 19 bases between the germline ends. The CDR3 contains 13 residues. The variable domain in full, with the rest retrieved from reference TRBV5-8 and TRBJ1-2, is EAGVTQSPTHLIKTRGQQATLRCSPISGHTSVYWYQQALGLGLQFLLWYDEGEERNRGNFPPRFSGRQFPNYSSELNVNALELEDSALYLCAVRRIAKNGYTFGSGTRLTVV.

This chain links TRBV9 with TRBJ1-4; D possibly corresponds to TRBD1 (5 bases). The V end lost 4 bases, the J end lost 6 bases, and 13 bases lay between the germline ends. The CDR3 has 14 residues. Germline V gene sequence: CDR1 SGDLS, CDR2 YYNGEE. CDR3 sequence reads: CASSRDQEDEKLFF. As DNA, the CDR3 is TGTGCCAGCAGCCGGGACCAAGAAGATGAAAAACTGTTTTTT.

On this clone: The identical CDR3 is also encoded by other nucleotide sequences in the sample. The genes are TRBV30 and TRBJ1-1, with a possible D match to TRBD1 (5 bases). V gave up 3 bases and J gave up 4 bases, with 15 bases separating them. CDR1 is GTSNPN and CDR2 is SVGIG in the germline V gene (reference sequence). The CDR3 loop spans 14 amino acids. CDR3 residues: CAWSMGDRGTEAFF. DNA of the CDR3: TGTGCCTGGAGCATGGGGGACCGGGGCACTGAAGCTTTCTTT.

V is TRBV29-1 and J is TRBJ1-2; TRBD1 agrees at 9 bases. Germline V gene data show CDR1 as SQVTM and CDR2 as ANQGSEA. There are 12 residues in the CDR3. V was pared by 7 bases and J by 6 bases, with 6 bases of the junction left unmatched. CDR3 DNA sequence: TGCAGCGACTCCGGGACAGGGAATGGCTACACCTTC. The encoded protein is CSDSGTGNGYTF.

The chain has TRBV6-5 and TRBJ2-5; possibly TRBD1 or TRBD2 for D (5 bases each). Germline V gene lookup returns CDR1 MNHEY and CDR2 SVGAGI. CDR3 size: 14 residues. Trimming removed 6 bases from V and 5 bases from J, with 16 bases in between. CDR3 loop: CASSPGAGEETQYF. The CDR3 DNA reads TGTGCCAGCAGCCCCGGGGCTGGTGAGGAGACCCAGTACTTC.